The rows below give T cell receptor beta chains drawn from one sample of a study of blood T cell repertoires in COVID-19. The table came from immunoSEQ multiplex PCR; TCRdb's copy has only in-frame clones and leaves some out. The sample has about 70,000 clones; more than 75% are singletons. Sequenced: peripheral blood. These receptors originate from a human donor in a cohort sampled during active COVID-19. Each CDR3 is given with its conserved first and last residue. D genes are given only for firm matches. Size values are once, few and many counts, or a class for expanded clones, and some rows have none.

cdr3_aa: CASSLGRVIPYEQYF
cdr3_nt: TGTGCCAGCAGCTTAGGCCGGGTGATCCCCTACGAGCAGTACTTC
clone_size: NA
j_call: TRBJ2-7
d_call: NA
cdr3_length: 15
v_call: TRBV7-6

cdr3_aa: CATRPTGPDGYTF
cdr3_nt: TGTGCCACACGACCGACAGGGCCGGATGGCTACACCTTC
clone_size: NA
j_call: TRBJ1-2
d_call: TRBD1
cdr3_length: 13
v_call: TRBV6-5

cdr3_aa: CASSSNRDIINLNTEAFF
cdr3_nt: TGTGCCAGCAGTTCAAACCGGGACATCATTAACTTGAACACTGAAGCTTTCTTT
clone_size: NA
j_call: TRBJ1-1
d_call: NA
cdr3_length: 18
v_call: TRBV27

cdr3_aa: CASSATTGLAGVGDLAYEQYF
cdr3_nt: TGTGCCAGCAGTGCAACTACGGGACTAGCGGGAGTGGGGGATCTTGCCTACGAGCAGTACTTC
clone_size: once
j_call: TRBJ2-7
d_call: TRBD2
cdr3_length: 21
v_call: TRBV28

cdr3_aa: CASSSRTVGNQPQHF
cdr3_nt: TGTGCCAGCAGCTCTCGGACAGTCGGCAATCAGCCCCAGCATTTT
clone_size: once
j_call: TRBJ1-5
d_call: NA
cdr3_length: 15
v_call: TRBV7-2

cdr3_aa: CASSSQDSSYNEQFF
cdr3_nt: TGTGCCAGCAGCTCCCAGGACAGTTCCTACAATGAGCAGTTCTTC
clone_size: NA
j_call: TRBJ2-1
d_call: NA
cdr3_length: 15
v_call: TRBV7-9

cdr3_aa: CASSPTTREKGNTIYF
cdr3_nt: TGTGCCAGCAGTCCTACTACCCGGGAAAAGGGAAACACCATATATTTT
clone_size: NA
j_call: TRBJ1-3
d_call: NA
cdr3_length: 16
v_call: TRBV4-2

cdr3_aa: CASTPGPGLKYF
cdr3_nt: TGTGCCAGCACCCCCGGACCGGGGTTAAAGTACTTC
clone_size: NA
j_call: TRBJ2-5
d_call: NA
cdr3_length: 12
v_call: TRBV28

cdr3_aa: CASSPEESMAKNIQYF
cdr3_nt: TGCGCCAGCAGCCCCGAGGAATCGATGGCCAAAAACATTCAGTACTTC
clone_size: NA
j_call: TRBJ2-4
d_call: NA
cdr3_length: 16
v_call: TRBV4-1

cdr3_aa: CASSLTSGSTDTQYF
cdr3_nt: TGTGCCAGCAGCCTAACTAGCGGGAGCACAGATACGCAGTATTTT
clone_size: NA
j_call: TRBJ2-3
d_call: TRBD2
cdr3_length: 15
v_call: TRBV6-6

cdr3_aa: CASSSGTSGRNYNEQFF
cdr3_nt: TGTGCCAGCAGCTCGGGGACTAGCGGGAGAAATTACAATGAGCAGTTCTTC
clone_size: NA
j_call: TRBJ2-1
d_call: TRBD2
cdr3_length: 17
v_call: TRBV7-2

cdr3_aa: CATSDFWRGNNEQFF
cdr3_nt: TGTGCCACCAGTGATTTCTGGAGGGGTAACAATGAGCAGTTCTTC
clone_size: NA
j_call: TRBJ2-1
d_call: NA
cdr3_length: 15
v_call: TRBV24-1

cdr3_aa: CASSLRLAGVYEQYF
cdr3_nt: TGTGCCAGCAGCTTGAGACTAGCGGGAGTCTACGAGCAGTACTTC
clone_size: NA
j_call: TRBJ2-7
d_call: TRBD2
cdr3_length: 15
v_call: TRBV7-2

cdr3_aa: CASSAGLYNEQFF
cdr3_nt: TGTGCCAGTAGTGCCGGACTCTACAATGAGCAGTTCTTC
clone_size: NA
j_call: TRBJ2-1
d_call: NA
cdr3_length: 13
v_call: TRBV19

cdr3_aa: CASSFSSYEQYF
cdr3_nt: TGTGCCAGCAGTTTCTCCTCTTACGAGCAGTACTTC
clone_size: NA
j_call: TRBJ2-7
d_call: NA
cdr3_length: 12
v_call: TRBV28

cdr3_aa: CASSYSIPGPGSGYEQYF
cdr3_nt: TGTGCCAGCAGTTACTCGATCCCCGGCCCCGGGAGCGGTTACGAGCAGTACTTC
clone_size: NA
j_call: TRBJ2-7
d_call: NA
cdr3_length: 18
v_call: TRBV6-2/TRBV6-3